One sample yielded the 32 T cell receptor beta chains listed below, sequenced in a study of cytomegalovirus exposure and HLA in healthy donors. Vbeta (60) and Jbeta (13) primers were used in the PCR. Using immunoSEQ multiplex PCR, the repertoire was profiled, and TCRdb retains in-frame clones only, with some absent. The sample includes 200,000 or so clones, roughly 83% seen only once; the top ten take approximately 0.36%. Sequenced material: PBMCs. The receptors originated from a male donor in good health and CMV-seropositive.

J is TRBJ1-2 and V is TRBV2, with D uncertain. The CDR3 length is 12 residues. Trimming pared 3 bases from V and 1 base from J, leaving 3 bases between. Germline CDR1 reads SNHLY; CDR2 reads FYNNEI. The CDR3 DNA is TGTGCCAGCAGTGATCTTAACTATGGCTACACCTTC. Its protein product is CASSDLNYGYTF. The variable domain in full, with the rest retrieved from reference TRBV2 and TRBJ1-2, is EPEVTQTPSHQVTQMGQEVILRCVPISNHLYFYWYRQILGQKVEFLVSFYNNEISEKSEIFDDQFSVERPDGSNFTLKIRSTKLEDSAMYFCASSDLNYGYTFGSGTRLTVV.

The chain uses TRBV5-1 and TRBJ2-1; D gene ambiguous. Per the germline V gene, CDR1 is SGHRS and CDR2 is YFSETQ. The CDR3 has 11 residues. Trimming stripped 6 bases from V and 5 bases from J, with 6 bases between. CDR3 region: CASNRNNEQFF. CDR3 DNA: TGCGCCAGCAACAGAAACAATGAGCAGTTCTTC. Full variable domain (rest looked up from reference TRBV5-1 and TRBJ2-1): KAGVTQTPRYLIKTRGQQVTLSCSPISGHRSVSWYQQTPGQGLQFLFEYFSETQRNKGNFPGRFSGRQFSNSRSEMNVSTLELGDSALYLCASNRNNEQFFGPGTRLTVL.

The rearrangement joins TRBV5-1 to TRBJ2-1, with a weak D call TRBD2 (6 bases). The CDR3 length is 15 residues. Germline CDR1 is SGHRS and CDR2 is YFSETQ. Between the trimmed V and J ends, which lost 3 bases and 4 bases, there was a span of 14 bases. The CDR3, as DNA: TGCGCCAGCAGCTCGATACCGGGACTTTACAATGAGCAGTTCTTC. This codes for CASSSIPGLYNEQFF.

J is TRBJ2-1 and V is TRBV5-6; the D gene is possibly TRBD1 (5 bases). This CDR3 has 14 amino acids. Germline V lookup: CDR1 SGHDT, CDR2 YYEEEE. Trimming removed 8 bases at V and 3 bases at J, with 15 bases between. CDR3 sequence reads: CASSLLDSYNEQFF. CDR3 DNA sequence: TGTGCCAGTTCCTTACTTGACAGCTACAATGAGCAGTTCTTC.

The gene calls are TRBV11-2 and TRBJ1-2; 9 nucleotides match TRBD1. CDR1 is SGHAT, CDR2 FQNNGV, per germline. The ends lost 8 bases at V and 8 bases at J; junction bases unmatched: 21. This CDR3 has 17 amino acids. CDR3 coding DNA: TGTGCCAGCTCCCCTTCCCCCCGGACAGGGGTTACTGGCGGCTACACCTTC. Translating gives CASSPSPRTGVTGGYTF.

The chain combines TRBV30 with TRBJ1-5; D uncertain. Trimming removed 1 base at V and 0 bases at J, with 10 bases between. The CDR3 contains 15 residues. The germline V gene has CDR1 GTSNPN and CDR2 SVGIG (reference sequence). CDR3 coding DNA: TGTGCCTGGAGTGGCGGGGATTTTAGCAATCAGCCCCAGCATTTT. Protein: CAWSGGDFSNQPQHF.

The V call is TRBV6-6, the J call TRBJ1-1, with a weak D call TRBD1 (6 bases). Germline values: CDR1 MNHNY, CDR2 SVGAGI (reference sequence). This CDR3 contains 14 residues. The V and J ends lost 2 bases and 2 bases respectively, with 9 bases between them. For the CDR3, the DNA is TGTGCCAGCAGTTACGACAGGCCCAACACTGAAGCTTTCTTT. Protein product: CASSYDRPNTEAFF.

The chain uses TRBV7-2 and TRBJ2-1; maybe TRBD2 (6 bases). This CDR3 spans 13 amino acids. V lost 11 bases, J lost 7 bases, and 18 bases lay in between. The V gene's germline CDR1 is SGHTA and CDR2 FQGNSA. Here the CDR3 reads CAGGGFSENEQFF. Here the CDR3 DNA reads TGTGCCGGTGGAGGGTTCTCGGAAAATGAGCAGTTCTTC.

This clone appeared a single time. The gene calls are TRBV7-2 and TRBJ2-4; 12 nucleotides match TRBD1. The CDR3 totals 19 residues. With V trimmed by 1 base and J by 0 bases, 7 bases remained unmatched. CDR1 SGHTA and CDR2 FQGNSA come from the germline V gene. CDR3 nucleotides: TGTGCCAGCAGCTTAGTAGGGACAGGGGGCTTCCTAGCCAAAAACATTCAGTACTTC. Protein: CASSLVGTGGFLAKNIQYF.

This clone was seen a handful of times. The CDR3 DNA is TGTGCCAGCAGGACGGGAGTTCAAGAGACCCAGTACTTC. It codes for CASRTGVQETQYF. V gene TRBV7-9 combines with J gene TRBJ2-5; D may be TRBD2 (6 bases). CDR1 and CDR2 from the germline V gene are SEHNR and FQNEAQ (reference sequence). V was shortened by 6 bases and J by 2 bases, with 10 bases between the two germline ends. The CDR3 is 13 residues long. Using reference TRBV7-9 and TRBJ2-5 for the parts outside the CDR3, the full variable domain is DTGVSQNPRHKITKRGQNVTFRCDPISEHNRLYWYRQTLGQGPEFLTYFQNEAQLEKSRLLSDRFSAERPKGSFSTLEIQRTEQGDSAMYLCASRTGVQETQYFGPGTRLLVL.

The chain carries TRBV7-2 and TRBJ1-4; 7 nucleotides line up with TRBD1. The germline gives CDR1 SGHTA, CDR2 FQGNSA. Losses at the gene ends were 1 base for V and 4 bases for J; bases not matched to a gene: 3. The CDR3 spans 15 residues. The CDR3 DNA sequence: TGTGCCAGCAGCTTAGTCGGGACAGTTAATGAAAAACTGTTTTTT. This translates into CASSLVGTVNEKLFF.

CDR3 DNA sequence: TGTGCCAGCAGCTTGCCAGGGGACCGGAACACCATATATTTT. Protein product: CASSLPGDRNTIYF. The chain is built from TRBV7-8 and TRBJ1-3; a possible D gene is TRBD1 (6 bases). V gave up 3 bases and J gave up 7 bases, with 13 bases separating them. The germline CDR1 and CDR2 sequences are SGHVS and FQNEAQ. The CDR3 runs 14 residues.

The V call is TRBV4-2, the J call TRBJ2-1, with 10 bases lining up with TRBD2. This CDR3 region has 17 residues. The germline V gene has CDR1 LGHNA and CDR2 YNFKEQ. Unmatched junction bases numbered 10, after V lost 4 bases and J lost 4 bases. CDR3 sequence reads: CASSPFLSGGTYNEQFF. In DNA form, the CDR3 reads TGTGCCAGCAGCCCCTTCCTTAGCGGGGGGACTTACAATGAGCAGTTCTTC.

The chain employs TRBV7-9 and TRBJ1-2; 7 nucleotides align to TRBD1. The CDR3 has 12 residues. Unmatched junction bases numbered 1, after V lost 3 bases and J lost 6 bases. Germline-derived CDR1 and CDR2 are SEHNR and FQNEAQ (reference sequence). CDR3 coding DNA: TGTGCCAGCAGCTTGGACAGGAATGGCTACACCTTC. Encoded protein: CASSLDRNGYTF.

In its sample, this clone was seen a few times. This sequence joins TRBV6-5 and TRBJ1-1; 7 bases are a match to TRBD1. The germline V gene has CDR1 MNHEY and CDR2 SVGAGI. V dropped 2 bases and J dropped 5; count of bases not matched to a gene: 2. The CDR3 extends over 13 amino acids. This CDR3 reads CASSYKGATEAFF. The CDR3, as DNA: TGTGCCAGCAGTTACAAGGGGGCAACTGAAGCTTTCTTT.

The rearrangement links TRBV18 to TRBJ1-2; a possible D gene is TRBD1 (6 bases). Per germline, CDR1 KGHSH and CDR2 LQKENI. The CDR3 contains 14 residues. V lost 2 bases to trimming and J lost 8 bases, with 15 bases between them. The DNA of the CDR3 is TGTGCCAGCTCACCATCTTCACAGGGTGTAGGCTACACCTTC. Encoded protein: CASSPSSQGVGYTF.

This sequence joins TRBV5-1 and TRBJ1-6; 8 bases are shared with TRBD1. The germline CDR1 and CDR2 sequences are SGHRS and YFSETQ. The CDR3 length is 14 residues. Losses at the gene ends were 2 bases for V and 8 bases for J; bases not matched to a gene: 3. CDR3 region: CASSFGQGHSPLHF. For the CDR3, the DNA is TGCGCCAGCAGCTTTGGACAGGGTCATTCACCCCTCCACTTT.

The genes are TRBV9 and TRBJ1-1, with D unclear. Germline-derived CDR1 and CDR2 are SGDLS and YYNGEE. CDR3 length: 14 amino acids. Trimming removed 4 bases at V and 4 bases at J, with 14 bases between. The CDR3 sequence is CASSHTPQRTEAFF. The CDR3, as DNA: TGTGCCAGCAGCCATACCCCTCAGCGCACTGAAGCTTTCTTT.

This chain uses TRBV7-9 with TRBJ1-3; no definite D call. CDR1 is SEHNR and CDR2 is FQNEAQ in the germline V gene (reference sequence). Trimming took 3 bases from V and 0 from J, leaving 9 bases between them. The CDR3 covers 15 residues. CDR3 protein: CASSFQELSGNTIYF. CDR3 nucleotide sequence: TGTGCCAGCAGCTTCCAGGAACTCTCTGGAAACACCATATATTTT.

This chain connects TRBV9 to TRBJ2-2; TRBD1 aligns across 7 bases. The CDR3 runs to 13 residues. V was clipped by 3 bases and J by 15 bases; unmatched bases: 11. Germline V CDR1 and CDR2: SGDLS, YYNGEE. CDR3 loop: CASSDLGQARVFF. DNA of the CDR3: TGTGCCAGCAGCGATTTAGGACAGGCTAGGGTGTTTTTT.

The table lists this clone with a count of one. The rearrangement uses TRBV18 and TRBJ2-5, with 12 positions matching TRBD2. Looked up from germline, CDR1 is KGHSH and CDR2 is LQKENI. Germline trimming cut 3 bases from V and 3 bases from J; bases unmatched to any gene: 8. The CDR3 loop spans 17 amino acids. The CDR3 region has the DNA TGTGCCAGCTCACCTACCGGACTAGCGGGAATTAAAGAGACCCAGTACTTC. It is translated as CASSPTGLAGIKETQYF.

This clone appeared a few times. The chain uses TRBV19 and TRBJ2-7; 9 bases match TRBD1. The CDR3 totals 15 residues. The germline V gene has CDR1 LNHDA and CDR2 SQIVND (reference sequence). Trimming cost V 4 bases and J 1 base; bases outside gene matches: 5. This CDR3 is CASSREGQGSYEQYF. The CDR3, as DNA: TGTGCCAGTAGTAGGGAGGGACAGGGATCCTACGAGCAGTACTTC.

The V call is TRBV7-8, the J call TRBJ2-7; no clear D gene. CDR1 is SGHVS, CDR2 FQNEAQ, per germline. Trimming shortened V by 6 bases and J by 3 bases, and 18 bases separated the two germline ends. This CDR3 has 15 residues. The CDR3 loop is CASSVSGLAFYEQYF. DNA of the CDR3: TGTGCCAGCAGTGTTAGTGGTCTCGCCTTCTACGAGCAGTACTTC.

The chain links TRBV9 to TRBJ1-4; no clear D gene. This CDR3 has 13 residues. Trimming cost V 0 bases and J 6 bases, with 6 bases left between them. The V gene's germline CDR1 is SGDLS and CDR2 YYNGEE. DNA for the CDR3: TGTGCCAGCAGCGTAGGCCCAGATGAAAAACTGTTTTTT. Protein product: CASSVGPDEKLFF. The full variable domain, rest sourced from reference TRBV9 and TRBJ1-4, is DSGVTQTPKHLITATGQRVTLRCSPRSGDLSVYWYQQSLDQGLQFLIQYYNGEERAKGNILERFSAQQFPDLHSELNLSSLELGDSALYFCASSVGPDEKLFFGSGTQLSVL.

In DNA form, the CDR3 reads TGTGCCAGCAGCTTAGCAACCGGGACTAGCAGCTACGAGCAGTACTTC. Amino acids: CASSLATGTSSYEQYF. The rearrangement joins TRBV7-2 to TRBJ2-7; 9 nucleotides match TRBD2. Germline values: CDR1 SGHTA, CDR2 FQGNSA. This CDR3 is built from 16 residues. Unmatched junction bases numbered 6, after V lost 0 bases and J lost 3 bases.

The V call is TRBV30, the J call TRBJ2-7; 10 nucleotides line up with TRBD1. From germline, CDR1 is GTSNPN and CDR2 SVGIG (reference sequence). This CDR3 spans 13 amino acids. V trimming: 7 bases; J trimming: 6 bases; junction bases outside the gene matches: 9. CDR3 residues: CASKRRDRGEQYF. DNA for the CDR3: TGTGCCTCGAAGCGCCGGGACAGGGGCGAGCAGTACTTC.

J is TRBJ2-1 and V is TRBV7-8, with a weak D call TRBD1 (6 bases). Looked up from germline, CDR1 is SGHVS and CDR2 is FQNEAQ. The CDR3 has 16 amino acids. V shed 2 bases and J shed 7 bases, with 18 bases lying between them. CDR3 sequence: CASSLLGGERGNEQFF. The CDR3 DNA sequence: TGTGCCAGCAGCTTACTTGGGGGAGAGAGGGGGAATGAGCAGTTCTTC.

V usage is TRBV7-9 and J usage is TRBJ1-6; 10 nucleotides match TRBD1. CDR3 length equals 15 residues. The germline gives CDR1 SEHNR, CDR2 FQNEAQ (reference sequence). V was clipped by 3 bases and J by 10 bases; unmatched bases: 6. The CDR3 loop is CASSFGQGGGSPLHF. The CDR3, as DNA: TGTGCCAGCAGCTTCGGACAGGGGGGTGGATCACCCCTCCACTTT.

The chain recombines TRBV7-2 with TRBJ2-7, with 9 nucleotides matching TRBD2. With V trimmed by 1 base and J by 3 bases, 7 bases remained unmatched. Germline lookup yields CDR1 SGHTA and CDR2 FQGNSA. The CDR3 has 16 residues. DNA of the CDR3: TGTGCCAGCAGCTTAGGAGGTCTAGCGGGATACTACGAGCAGTACTTC. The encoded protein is CASSLGGLAGYYEQYF.

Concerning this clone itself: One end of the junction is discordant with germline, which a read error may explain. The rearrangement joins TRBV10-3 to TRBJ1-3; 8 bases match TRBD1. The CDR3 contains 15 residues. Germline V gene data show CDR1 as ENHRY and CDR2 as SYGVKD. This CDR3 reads CAIRVTGDPGSTIYF. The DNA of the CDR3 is TGTGCCATCAGGGTGACAGGGGATCCTGGAAGCACCATATATTTT.

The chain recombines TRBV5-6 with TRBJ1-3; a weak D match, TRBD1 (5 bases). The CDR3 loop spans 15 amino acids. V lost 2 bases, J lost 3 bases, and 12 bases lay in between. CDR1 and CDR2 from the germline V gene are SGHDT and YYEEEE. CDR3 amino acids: CASSFGREGGNTIYF. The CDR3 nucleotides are TGTGCCAGCAGCTTTGGCAGGGAGGGTGGAAACACCATATATTTT.

CDR3 nucleotide sequence: TGTGCCAGTACCGCCTTGAGAGGCAATCAGCCCCAGCATTTT. Its translation: CASTALRGNQPQHF. The chain combines TRBV19 with TRBJ1-5; no clear D. Germline-derived CDR1 and CDR2 are LNHDA and SQIVND (reference sequence). The germline V and J ends were trimmed by 7 bases and 2 bases, with 12 bases remaining between them. The CDR3 loop spans 14 amino acids. Looking up the rest from reference TRBV19 and TRBJ1-5 gives the full variable domain: DGGITQSPKYLFRKEGQNVTLSCEQNLNHDAMYWYRQDPGQGLRLIYYSQIVNDFQKGDIAEGYSVSREKKESFPLTVTSAQKNPTAFYLCASTALRGNQPQHFGDGTRLSIL.